The 19 T cell receptor beta chains below were found in one sample sequenced in a study of somatic mutations in cytotoxic T cells in rheumatoid arthritis. Sequencing was performed with immunoSEQ multiplex PCR; in TCRdb, only in-frame clones are kept and a portion is missing. This table has tens of thousands of clones, approximately 80% appearing once. Material for sequencing was CD8+ T cells sorted from blood. The source is an adult with rheumatoid arthritis.

V usage is TRBV5-6 and J usage is TRBJ1-2; 8 bases map to TRBD1. CDR3 length: 18 residues. Germline V gene data show CDR1 as SGHDT and CDR2 as YYEEEE. With 3 bases clipped from V and 4 bases from J, the junction kept 17 bases outside the gene matches. CDR3 nucleotides: TGTGCCAGCAGCTATAATCGGAGACAGGGGCCTCACCGCTATGGCTACACCTTC. Its translation is CASSYNRRQGPHRYGYTF. The whole variable domain, filled in from reference TRBV5-6 and TRBJ1-2, reads DAGVTQSPTHLIKTRGQQVTLRCSPKSGHDTVSWYQQALGQGPQFIFQYYEEEERQRGNFPDRFSGHQFPNYSSELNVNALLLGDSALYLCASSYNRRQGPHRYGYTFGSGTRLTVV.

This chain joins TRBV13 and TRBJ2-7, with 14 positions matching TRBD2. Trimming removed 4 bases from V and 0 bases from J; junction bases left unmatched: 2. The germline CDR1 and CDR2 sequences are PRHDT and FYEKMQ (reference sequence). The CDR3 consists of 16 residues. CDR3 residues: CASSYGTSGSSYEQYF. For the CDR3, the DNA is TGTGCCAGCAGCTACGGGACTAGCGGGAGCTCCTACGAGCAGTACTTC.

The rearrangement joins TRBV5-6 to TRBJ1-2; no reliable D call. The V and J ends lost 4 bases and 0 bases respectively, with 16 bases between them. Germline V CDR1 and CDR2: SGHDT, YYEEEE. CDR3 length: 16 amino acids. The CDR3 is CASSPDRRYPNYGYTF. The CDR3 bases are TGTGCCAGCAGCCCGGACCGCCGCTACCCTAACTATGGCTACACCTTC. Using reference TRBV5-6 and TRBJ1-2 for the parts outside the CDR3, the full variable domain is DAGVTQSPTHLIKTRGQQVTLRCSPKSGHDTVSWYQQALGQGPQFIFQYYEEEERQRGNFPDRFSGHQFPNYSSELNVNALLLGDSALYLCASSPDRRYPNYGYTFGSGTRLTVV.

DNA for the CDR3: TGTGCCAGCAGCCTTAATAGCGGGGGGGCCTTCGGGGAGCTGTTTTTT. This encodes CASSLNSGGAFGELFF. The gene calls are TRBV11-3 and TRBJ2-2, with 11 bases matching TRBD2. V was pared by 5 bases and J by 7 bases, with 9 bases of the junction left unmatched. Per the germline V gene, CDR1 is SGHNT and CDR2 is YENEEA. The CDR3 spans 16 residues.

This clone was seen more than once but under ten times. This chain uses TRBV10-3 with TRBJ1-2; the D gene is possibly TRBD1 (5 bases). This CDR3 is 14 amino acids long. Trimming took off 2 bases at V and 8 bases at J, with 15 bases between the two ends. Per germline, CDR1 ENHRY and CDR2 SYGVKD. CDR3 DNA sequence: TGTGCCATCAGTGAGGGGGCCTCATCGGACGGCTACACCTTC. Protein: CAISEGASSDGYTF.

The chain employs TRBV27 and TRBJ1-5, with D possibly TRBD1 on 5 matching bases. Germline V lookup: CDR1 MNHEY, CDR2 SMNVEV (reference sequence). The CDR3 is 18 residues long. V was trimmed by 1 base and J by 2 bases, leaving 18 bases between them. CDR3 loop: CASSLLPFSQGGNQPQHF. For the CDR3, the DNA is TGTGCCAGCAGTTTATTACCCTTTTCCCAGGGAGGCAATCAGCCCCAGCATTTT.

The genes are TRBV30 and TRBJ2-7; possible D gene TRBD1, 5 bases. The germline gives CDR1 GTSNPN, CDR2 SVGIG (reference sequence). The CDR3 runs 14 residues. The V end lost 3 bases, the J end lost 7 bases, and 19 bases lay between the germline ends. CDR3 loop: CAWSEPWGPREQYF. The CDR3 DNA sequence: TGTGCCTGGAGCGAACCTTGGGGCCCTCGAGAGCAGTACTTC. The full variable domain, in which reference TRBV30 and TRBJ2-7 provide the parts outside the CDR3, is SQTIHQWPATLVQPVGSPLSLECTVEGTSNPNLYWYRQAAGRGLQLLFYSVGIGQISSEVPQNLSASRPQDRQFILSSKKLLLSDSGFYLCAWSEPWGPREQYFGPGTRLTVT.

The rearrangement uses TRBV6-5 and TRBJ1-4; unclear D gene. V dropped 4 bases and J dropped 4 bases, with 10 bases sitting between them. Germline CDR1 is MNHEY and CDR2 is SVGAGI. The CDR3 contains 14 residues. CDR3 sequence reads: CASSSGRDNEKLFF. The DNA for the CDR3 is TGTGCCAGCAGTTCTGGGAGGGATAATGAAAAACTGTTTTTT.

Only a few counts were recorded for this clone. The V call is TRBV5-1, the J call TRBJ2-7; D call uncertain. V lost 4 bases and J 0 bases, leaving 5 bases between the germline ends. Per the germline V gene, CDR1 is SGHRS and CDR2 is YFSETQ. This CDR3 has 12 residues. The CDR3 sequence: CASSPSSYEQYF. Here the CDR3 DNA reads TGCGCCAGCAGCCCGAGCTCCTACGAGCAGTACTTC. Filled out from reference TRBV5-1 and TRBJ2-7, the complete variable domain reads KAGVTQTPRYLIKTRGQQVTLSCSPISGHRSVSWYQQTPGQGLQFLFEYFSETQRNKGNFPGRFSGRQFSNSRSEMNVSTLELGDSALYLCASSPSSYEQYFGPGTRLTVT.

The rearrangement joins TRBV10-3 to TRBJ1-5; TRBD1 is a possible D gene (6 bases). Trimming cost V 3 bases and J 6 bases, with 6 bases left between them. The germline gives CDR1 ENHRY, CDR2 SYGVKD. CDR3 size: 12 residues. CDR3 nucleotide sequence: TGTGCCATCAGTGAAGGGGGTCAGCCCCAGCATTTT. Translation: CAISEGGQPQHF.

The chain uses TRBV5-5 and TRBJ2-1; D is unclear. Trimming took off 3 bases at V and 6 bases at J, with 13 bases between the two ends. CDR1 and CDR2 from the germline V gene are SGHKS and YYEKEE (reference sequence). CDR3 size: 14 residues. The CDR3, as DNA: TGTGCCAGCAGCTCCGGTTGGGGTCTCAATGAGCAGTTCTTC. Its translation: CASSSGWGLNEQFF.

V is TRBV7-9 and J is TRBJ1-3; a possible D gene is TRBD1 (6 bases). CDR3 length: 16 amino acids. Looked up from germline, CDR1 is SEHNR and CDR2 is FQNEAQ (reference sequence). V dropped 5 bases and J dropped 0 bases, with 14 bases sitting between them. The CDR3 protein is CASSDYGTSSGNTIYF. DNA for the CDR3: TGTGCCAGCAGCGACTACGGGACAAGCTCTGGAAACACCATATATTTT.

This chain uses TRBV5-5 with TRBJ1-3; 8 bases line up with TRBD1. CDR3 length: 16 residues. The germline CDR1 and CDR2 sequences are SGHKS and YYEKEE (reference sequence). V lost 3 bases, J lost 2 bases, and 7 bases stayed unmatched. CDR3 sequence: CASSSHDRGPGNTIYF. The DNA for the CDR3 is TGTGCCAGCAGCTCCCACGACAGGGGACCTGGAAACACCATATATTTT.

This clone was detected only a few times. This chain uses TRBV7-6 with TRBJ1-1, with D perhaps TRBD1 (6 bases). The CDR3 runs to 14 residues. V was shortened by 1 base and J by 2 bases, with 8 bases between the two germline ends. Per the germline V gene, CDR1 is SGHVS and CDR2 is FNYEAQ. CDR3 DNA sequence: TGTGCCAGCAGCTTAGGGACAGCCAACACTGAAGCTTTCTTT. This gives the protein CASSLGTANTEAFF.

This clone is medium-sized (0.01 to 0.1%) within its sample. The gene calls are TRBV5-1 and TRBJ1-1; the match to TRBD1 covers 11 bases. The CDR3 spans 14 residues. After removal of 3 bases from V and 6 bases from J, the junction contained 4 bases not matched to a gene. Germline V gives CDR1 SGHRS, CDR2 YFSETQ. DNA for the CDR3: TGCGCCAGCAGCTGGGGACAGGGGGTGCCTGAAGCTTTCTTT. Amino acid sequence: CASSWGQGVPEAFF.

This sequence joins TRBV7-2 and TRBJ2-7, with 8 nucleotides matching TRBD2. V was pared by 0 bases and J by 5 bases, with 6 bases of the junction left unmatched. Germline-derived CDR1 and CDR2 are SGHTA and FQGNSA. CDR3 size: 15 residues. The CDR3: CASSLAAGGGDEQYF. The CDR3 DNA reads TGTGCCAGCAGCTTAGCGGCGGGGGGCGGGGACGAGCAGTACTTC.

The chain links TRBV2 to TRBJ1-4; D is unclear. This CDR3 comprises 13 residues. V was shortened by 0 bases and J by 4 bases, with 3 bases between the two germline ends. The germline CDR1 and CDR2 sequences are SNHLY and FYNNEI. The CDR3 loop reads CASSEADNEKLFF. DNA for the CDR3: TGTGCCAGCAGTGAAGCGGATAATGAAAAACTGTTTTTT.

The rearrangement joins TRBV4-3 to TRBJ1-5; weak D call: TRBD1 (6 bases). V was cut by 1 base and J by 1 base, with 14 bases left in between. Germline CDR1 LGHNA, CDR2 YSLEER. The length of the CDR3 is 17 residues. The CDR3 region is CASSQVAGTPSNQPQHF. The CDR3 coding sequence is TGCGCCAGCAGCCAAGTCGCCGGGACACCGAGCAATCAGCCCCAGCATTTT.

The chain carries TRBV11-1 and TRBJ2-2, with D perhaps assigned TRBD1 or TRBD2 (5 bases each). The germline gives CDR1 SGHAT, CDR2 FQDESV (reference sequence). The germline V and J ends were trimmed by 5 bases and 7 bases, with 17 bases remaining between them. The CDR3 has 15 amino acids. The CDR3 is CASSPFIGAGGELFF. The CDR3 region has the DNA TGTGCCAGCAGCCCATTTATCGGGGCTGGCGGGGAGCTGTTTTTT.